The subject of this entry is one TCR beta chain. Antigen unknown. V shed 6 bases and J shed 7 bases, with 19 bases lying between them. The CDR3 is made up of 14 amino acids. Germline V CDR1 and CDR2: LNHDA, SQIVND (reference sequence). The source of the sample is a study of OX40 agonist ivuxolimab in advanced cancers. Broader study findings: There was clonal expansion of CD4+ and CD8+ blood T cells by week 6 at 0.1 to 3.0 mg/kg.

TCRdb's table, derived via immunoSEQ multiplex PCR, lists solely in-frame clones and lacks some. The sample consists of about 72,000 clones, 89% of them appearing once. This chain joins TRBV19 and TRBJ2-7; D perhaps matches TRBD2 (5 bases). The material sequenced was CD4+ or CD8+ T cells sorted from blood, taken in a trial of the OX40 agonist ivuxolimab. The TCR sequence derives from an adult with an advanced solid tumor such as melanoma, head and neck, liver or kidney cancer. The CDR3 coding sequence is TGTGCCAGTAGCCCACTCGGGATTTTGGGTGAGCAGTACTTC. As protein: CASSPLGILGEQYF. Full variable domain (rest looked up from reference TRBV19 and TRBJ2-7): DGGITQSPKYLFRKEGQNVTLSCEQNLNHDAMYWYRQDPGQGLRLIYYSQIVNDFQKGDIAEGYSVSREKKESFPLTVTSAQKNPTAFYLCASSPLGILGEQYFGPGTRLTVT.